The 9 T cell receptor beta chains below come from one sample, sequenced in a study of blood T cell repertoires in COVID-19. TCRdb's copy holds only in-frame clones and misses some; the assay was immunoSEQ multiplex PCR. This sample has 160,000 or so clones, with roughly 90% found just once. The sample consisted of PBMCs or T cells enriched from blood (not recorded which). The receptor source for this set is a woman between 45 and 60 years old who had recovered from COVID-19.

The CDR3 reads CASSVDGGTGEAFF. In DNA, the CDR3 is TGTGCCAGCAGCGTAGACGGGGGGACCGGGGAAGCTTTCTTT. V is TRBV9 and J is TRBJ1-1; D is perhaps TRBD1 (5 bases). The germline V and J ends were trimmed by 0 bases and 8 bases, with 14 bases remaining between them. Germline V gives CDR1 SGDLS, CDR2 YYNGEE. The CDR3 is 14 residues long.

Comment on this clone: A junction boundary mismatches the germline segment, possibly from a read error. This sequence joins TRBV18 and TRBJ2-5, with 11 nucleotides matching TRBD2. Germline loops: CDR1 KGHSH, CDR2 LQKENI. The CDR3 consists of 18 residues. The chain's CDR3 is CASSRRLAGGSYQETQYF. Written as DNA, the CDR3 is TGTGCCAGCTCGCGCCGCCTAGCGGGAGGCTCATACCAGGAGACCCAGTACTTC.

J is TRBJ2-3 and V is TRBV7-2; 8 bases line up with TRBD2. This CDR3 comprises 14 residues. Germline V gene sequence: CDR1 SGHTA, CDR2 FQGNSA. The junction had 7 bases not matched to a gene; V was cut back by 5 bases and J by 6 bases. CDR3 loop: CASSRGGTADTQYF. The CDR3 bases are TGTGCCAGCAGCCGGGGGGGGACTGCCGATACGCAGTATTTT.

The chain links TRBV5-1 to TRBJ1-2; 9 bases are shared with TRBD1. Per the germline V gene, CDR1 is SGHRS and CDR2 is YFSETQ. The CDR3 length is 15 residues. Trimming at V came to 4 bases and at J to 5 bases, leaving 9 bases not matched to a gene. For the CDR3, the DNA is TGCGCCAGCAGCAAGCTGGGACAGGGTGAATATGGCTACACCTTC. Translating gives CASSKLGQGEYGYTF.

The V call is TRBV4-3, the J call TRBJ2-1, with D uncertain. Trimming cost V 1 base and J 3 bases, with 10 bases left between them. CDR3 length: 15 amino acids. The germline V gene has CDR1 LGHNA and CDR2 YSLEER. CDR3 sequence: CASSQVGRRYNEQFF. DNA of the CDR3: TGCGCCAGCAGCCAAGTGGGCAGGCGCTACAATGAGCAGTTCTTC.

This chain links TRBV6-2 or TRBV6-3 with TRBJ1-6; TRBD1 aligns across 8 bases. The junction had 8 bases not matched to a gene; V was cut back by 2 bases and J by 8 bases. The CDR3 consists of 16 residues. Germline lookup yields CDR1 MNHEY and CDR2 SVGEGT. The CDR3 protein is CASSYQRSGGDSPLHF. CDR3 DNA sequence: TGTGCCAGCAGTTACCAGAGGTCAGGGGGCGATTCACCCCTCCACTTT.

The J gene is TRBJ2-2, the V gene TRBV19, with D tentatively TRBD2 (6 bases). CDR1 LNHDA and CDR2 SQIVND come from the germline V gene (reference sequence). V lost 6 bases and J lost 4, with 12 bases in between. The CDR3 has 14 amino acids. CDR3 residues: CASRWQGGTGELFF. The CDR3 DNA reads as TGTGCCAGTAGGTGGCAGGGAGGCACCGGGGAGCTGTTTTTT.

The genes are TRBV6-1 and TRBJ2-4; TRBD2 aligns across 8 bases. CDR3 length equals 21 residues. J was trimmed by 0 bases and V by 1 base; bases with no gene match: 17. The germline gives CDR1 MNHNS, CDR2 SASEGT. CDR3 DNA sequence: TGTGCCAGCAGTGAAGGGAAGGGACTAGGGTATCCTCAGGTAGCCAAAAACATTCAGTACTTC. Amino acid sequence: CASSEGKGLGYPQVAKNIQYF.

This chain connects TRBV7-2 to TRBJ2-3; D is uncertain. The CDR3 covers 12 residues. Deletions cut 5 bases from V and 2 bases from J, with 5 bases between. Germline V gene sequence: CDR1 SGHTA, CDR2 FQGNSA. The CDR3, as DNA: TGTGCCAGCAGCCAACTCACAGATACGCAGTATTTT. This translates into CASSQLTDTQYF.